These T cell receptor beta chains were read from a single sample in a study of T cells in Graves' hyperthyroidism and ophthalmopathy. TCRdb re-derived calls from the multiplex PCR reads in MiXCR, one entry per CDR3 protein. In the table there are approximately 530,000 distinct CDR3 sequences, less than 20% of which are singletons. The material sequenced was blood. The receptors here all came from a man between 40 and 49 years old with Graves' ophthalmopathy. Both conserved end residues are part of each CDR3. D genes are given only for firm matches. For some rows the clone size is stated as once, few or many, or as a class when expanded; others skip it.

v_call,j_call,clone_size,d_call,cdr3_aa,cdr3_nt
TRBV20-1,TRBJ2-7,NA,TRBD1,CSANRGRGYEQYF,TGCAGTGCTAACAGGGGGCGGGGGTACGAGCAGTACTTC
TRBV7-2,TRBJ2-7,many,TRBD2,CASSLGLAVVYEQYF,TGTGCCAGCAGCTTGGGACTAGCGGTTGTCTACGAGCAGTACTTC
TRBV18,TRBJ2-7,many,TRBD2,CASSASGRLEQYF,TGTGCCAGCTCAGCTAGCGGGAGGTTGGAGCAGTACTTC
TRBV9,TRBJ2-1,NA,NA,CASRSGRSYNEQFF,TGTGCCAGCAGGAGCGGCCGCTCCTACAATGAGCAGTTCTTC
TRBV9,TRBJ2-2,NA,NA,CASSVGPSTGELFF,TGTGCCAGCAGCGTAGGTCCGTCAACCGGGGAGCTGTTTTTT
TRBV28,TRBJ2-7,many,TRBD2,CASRRSGSGTYEQYF,TGTGCCAGCAGACGTAGCGGGAGCGGGACCTACGAGCAGTACTTC
TRBV9,TRBJ2-1,NA,NA,CASSVGQGRYEQFF,TGTGCCAGCAGCGTAGGGCAGGGACGGTACGAGCAGTTCTTC
TRBV20-1,TRBJ2-5,few,NA,CSARGLVETQYF,TGCAGTGCTAGAGGCCTTGTAGAGACCCAGTACTTC
TRBV20-1,TRBJ1-2,few,TRBD1,CSARDEGSEGAESF,TGCAGTGCTAGAGATGAAGGGTCAGAGGGGGCTGAGTCCTTC
TRBV18,TRBJ1-2,many,NA,CASSAQGSYTF,TGTGCCAGCTCAGCACAGGGTAGCTACACCTTC
TRBV7-2,TRBJ2-1,many,TRBD1,CASSSDREYNEQFF,TGTGCCAGCAGCTCGGACAGGGAGTACAATGAGCAGTTCTTC
TRBV3-1,TRBJ2-5,many,TRBD2,CASSRTSQETQYF,TGTGCCAGCAGCCGGACTAGCCAAGAGACCCAGTACTTC
TRBV11-2,TRBJ2-5,many,NA,CASSRIETQYF,TGTGCCAGCAGCCGGATCGAGACCCAGTACTTC
TRBV28,TRBJ1-4,few,NA,CASSSTADNEKLFF,TGTGCCAGCAGCTCGACAGCGGATAATGAAAAACTGTTTTTT
TRBV6-2/TRBV6-3,TRBJ1-5,few,NA,CASSDGGPQHF,TGTGCCAGCAGTGACGGGGGGCCCCAGCATTTT
TRBV18,TRBJ2-1,NA,NA,CASSPRTREDEQFF,TGTGCCAGCTCACCACGTACCAGAGAGGATGAGCAGTTCTTC
TRBV5-5,TRBJ2-7,NA,NA,CASSLLDSPYEQYF,TGTGCCAGCAGCTTGCTCGACAGTCCTTACGAGCAGTACTTC
TRBV11-3,TRBJ2-1,few,NA,CASSGFPYNEQFF,TGTGCCAGCAGTGGTTTCCCTTACAATGAGCAGTTCTTC
TRBV7-9,TRBJ2-1,few,TRBD2,CASSLEFGLAGGEQFF,TGTGCCAGCAGCTTAGAGTTTGGCCTAGCGGGCGGTGAGCAGTTCTTC
TRBV5-1,TRBJ2-1,NA,NA,CASRGAFYEQFF,TGCGCCAGCAGGGGGGCCTTCTACGAGCAGTTCTTC
TRBV2,TRBJ2-3,many,TRBD2,CATVAGHGTDTQYF,TGTGCCACAGTAGCGGGACATGGCACAGATACGCAGTATTTT
TRBV7-2,TRBJ1-1,once,NA,CASSPRSTSPNTEAFF,TGTGCCAGCAGCCCCCGATCAACAAGCCCCAACACTGAAGCTTTCTTT
TRBV7-3,TRBJ2-1,NA,TRBD2,CASSPQLAGEENERFF,TGTGCCAGCAGCCCCCAACTAGCGGGAGAGGAAAATGAGCGGTTCTTC
TRBV9,TRBJ2-3,few,NA,CASSVSGDTQYF,TGTGCCAGCAGCGTCTCCGGAGATACGCAGTATTTT
TRBV30,TRBJ2-7,many,TRBD1,CAWSQGAEKDEQYF,TGTGCCTGGAGTCAGGGGGCGGAAAAAGACGAGCAGTACTTC
TRBV28,TRBJ2-7,many,NA,CASRPTGSYEQYF,TGTGCCAGCAGACCCACCGGCTCCTACGAGCAGTACTTC
TRBV29-1,TRBJ2-2,many,TRBD2,CSVEDGARGGPGELFF,TGCAGCGTTGAAGATGGGGCGCGGGGGGGCCCCGGGGAGCTGTTTTTT
TRBV3-1,TRBJ2-5,few,NA,CASSQPGDGGTQYF,TGTGCCAGCAGCCAACCAGGGGATGGCGGGACCCAGTACTTC
TRBV2,TRBJ1-1,many,NA,CASRRIGPNTEAFF,TGTGCCAGCAGGAGAATAGGGCCGAACACTGAAGCTTTCTTT
TRBV5-6,TRBJ2-3,NA,NA,CASSPWNTDTQYF,TGTGCCAGCAGCCCGTGGAACACAGATACGCAGTATTTT
TRBV18,TRBJ1-5,many,TRBD1,CASSPETGNSNQPQHF,TGTGCCAGCTCACCCGAGACAGGGAATAGCAATCAGCCCCAGCATTTT
TRBV2,TRBJ1-1,NA,NA,CASSDEGGRAFF,TGTGCCAGCAGTGACGAGGGAGGACGAGCTTTCTTT
TRBV29-1,TRBJ1-1,few,NA,CSSEGILNTEAFF,TGCAGCTCGGAGGGAATTCTAAACACTGAAGCTTTCTTT
TRBV29-1,TRBJ2-3,NA,NA,CSVEVAADTQYF,TGCAGCGTTGAGGTAGCGGCAGATACGCAGTATTTT
TRBV19,TRBJ2-2,NA,TRBD1,CASSIWTGGQTGELFF,TGTGCCAGTAGTATTTGGACAGGGGGACAAACCGGGGAGCTGTTTTTT
TRBV6-1,TRBJ2-2,NA,NA,CASSEEAGGGGELFF,TGTGCCAGCAGTGAAGAAGCTGGGGGTGGCGGGGAGCTGTTTTTT
TRBV12-3/TRBV12-4,TRBJ2-4,many,NA,CASSFRGAQAKNIQYF,TGTGCCAGCAGTTTTCGGGGGGCGCAGGCCAAAAACATTCAGTACTTC
TRBV19,TRBJ2-2,NA,NA,CASKDRGVARDGELFF,TGTGCCAGTAAGGACAGAGGGGTAGCGAGGGACGGGGAGCTGTTTTTT
TRBV20-1,TRBJ2-5,many,TRBD2,CSAGVASGLQETQYF,TGCAGTGCTGGAGTGGCTAGCGGACTGCAAGAGACCCAGTACTTC
TRBV27,TRBJ2-2,NA,NA,CASHPAGANTGELFF,TGTGCCAGCCATCCCGCGGGGGCCAACACCGGGGAGCTGTTTTTT
TRBV7-9,TRBJ1-1,NA,NA,CASSLVRGDNTEAFF,TGTGCCAGCAGCTTGGTTCGTGGGGATAACACTGAAGCTTTCTTT
TRBV18,TRBJ2-1,many,TRBD2,CASSRDPGTSLANEQFF,TGTGCCAGCTCGCGCGACCCTGGGACTAGCCTCGCCAATGAGCAGTTCTTC
TRBV29-1,TRBJ2-1,NA,NA,CSVTWGAVNEQFF,TGCAGCGTGACCTGGGGGGCCGTAAATGAGCAGTTCTTC
TRBV28,TRBJ1-4,NA,TRBD1,CASSTPSRGQNKKLFF,TGTGCCAGCAGTACCCCATCCAGGGGGCAAAATAAAAAACTGTTTTTT
TRBV5-6,TRBJ1-2,many,NA,CASSNKQGFDGYTF,TGTGCCAGCAGCAACAAACAGGGCTTTGATGGCTACACCTTC
TRBV30,TRBJ2-2,NA,NA,CAWSGLLTGELFF,TGTGCCTGGAGTGGACTGCTGACCGGGGAGCTGTTTTTT
TRBV7-8,TRBJ2-1,NA,NA,CASSLVWGEEQFF,TGTGCCAGCAGCTTAGTGTGGGGGGAGGAGCAGTTCTTC
TRBV20-1,TRBJ2-3,many,TRBD1,CSAPSQGARTDTQYF,TGCAGTGCTCCCTCCCAGGGGGCGCGCACAGATACGCAGTATTTT
TRBV7-9,TRBJ2-1,few,NA,CASSFGSTYNEQFF,TGTGCCAGCAGCTTCGGGAGTACTTACAATGAGCAGTTCTTC